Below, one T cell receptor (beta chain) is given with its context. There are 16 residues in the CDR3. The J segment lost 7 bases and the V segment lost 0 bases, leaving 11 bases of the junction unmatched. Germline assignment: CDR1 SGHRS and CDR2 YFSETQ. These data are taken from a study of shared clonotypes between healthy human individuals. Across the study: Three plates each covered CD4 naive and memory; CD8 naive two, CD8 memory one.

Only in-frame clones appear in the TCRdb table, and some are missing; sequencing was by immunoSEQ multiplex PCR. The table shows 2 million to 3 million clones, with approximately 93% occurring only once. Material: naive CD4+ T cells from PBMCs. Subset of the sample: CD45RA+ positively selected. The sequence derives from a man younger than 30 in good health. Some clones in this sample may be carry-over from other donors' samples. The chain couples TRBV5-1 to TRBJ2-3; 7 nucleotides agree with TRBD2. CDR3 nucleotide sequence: TGCGCCAGCAGCTTGGAACCCCTCGCGGGAGCGAATACGCAGTATTTT. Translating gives CASSLEPLAGANTQYF.